There are a few counts of the clone carrying this TCR beta chain. Antigen: not known. The entry originates in a study of naive and memory T cell subsets. Two oligonucleotides, mixed equimolar, formed the beta constant-region primer covering TRBC1 and TRBC2. Four rounds of PCR amplified the ligated cDNA using nested alpha and beta constant-region primers plus SP2. MiXCR, run by TCRdb on the UMI-ligation and nested PCR reads, gives a single entry per CDR3 protein. The sample has about 100,000 distinct CDR3 sequences, approximately 14% seen once. Separate alpha and beta amplification began at the second PCR step. Sequential positive selection took CD4 T cells first, then CD8 T cells. Cells stained for CD3, CD4, CD8, CD45RA and CD27 were sorted into four subsets. Study-level points and caveats: Possibly reflecting memory cells re-expressing CD45RA, a few larger clonotypes occurred in naive repertoires, especially CD8. Over 90% of naive TCR sequences appeared only once, unlike memory subsets.

The specimen sequenced was naive CD8+ T cells from blood. The sequence came from a human donor in good health.

Here the CDR3 DNA reads TGTGCCAGCAGTTCCGACAGGGCGGGTCAGCCCCAGCATTTT. As protein: CASSSDRAGQPQHF. The rearrangement joins TRBV27 to TRBJ1-5; 7 bases fit TRBD1. The CDR3 runs to 14 residues. The V gene end was trimmed by 4 bases and the J gene end by 6 bases; junction bases not matched to a gene: 6. CDR1 and CDR2 (germline): MNHEY, SMNVEV (reference sequence).